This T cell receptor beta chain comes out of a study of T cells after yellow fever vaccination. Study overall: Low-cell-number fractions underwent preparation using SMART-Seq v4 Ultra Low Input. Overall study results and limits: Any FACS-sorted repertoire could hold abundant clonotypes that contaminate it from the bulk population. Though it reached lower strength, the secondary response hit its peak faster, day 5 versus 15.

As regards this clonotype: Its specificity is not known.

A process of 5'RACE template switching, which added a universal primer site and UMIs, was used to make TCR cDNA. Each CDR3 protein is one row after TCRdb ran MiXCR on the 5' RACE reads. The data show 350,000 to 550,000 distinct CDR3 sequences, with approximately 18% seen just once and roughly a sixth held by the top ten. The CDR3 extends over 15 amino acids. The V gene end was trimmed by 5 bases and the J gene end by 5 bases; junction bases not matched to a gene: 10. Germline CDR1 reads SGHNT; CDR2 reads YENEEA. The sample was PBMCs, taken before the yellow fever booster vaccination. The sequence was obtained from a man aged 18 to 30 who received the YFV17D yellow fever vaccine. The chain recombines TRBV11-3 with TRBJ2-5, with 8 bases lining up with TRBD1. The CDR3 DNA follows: TGTGCCAGCAGCCAAACCGACAGGGGCGGGGAGACCCAGTACTTC. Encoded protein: CASSQTDRGGETQYF.